This record looks at one T cell receptor beta chain sequence and its context. Germline CDR1 LNHDA, CDR2 SQIVND (reference sequence). This CDR3 is built from 14 residues. Trimming left V 6 bases short and J 7 bases short, with 19 bases between. Assay: immunoSEQ multiplex PCR; the TCRdb copy retains only in-frame clones and omits some. The sample has about 220,000 clones; 80% are singletons. These data are taken from a study of blood T cell repertoires in COVID-19. The wider study: COVID-19 samples, acute and convalescent, were from the United States, Italy and Spain.

The J gene is TRBJ2-7, the V gene TRBV19, with D possibly matching TRBD2 (5 bases). The TCR comes from a human donor in a cohort sampled during active COVID-19. Material: peripheral blood. CDR3 sequence reads: CASSPGLGVREQYF. In DNA form, the CDR3 reads TGTGCCAGTAGCCCCGGACTGGGAGTAAGGGAGCAGTACTTC. The full variable domain, rest sourced from reference TRBV19 and TRBJ2-7, is DGGITQSPKYLFRKEGQNVTLSCEQNLNHDAMYWYRQDPGQGLRLIYYSQIVNDFQKGDIAEGYSVSREKKESFPLTVTSAQKNPTAFYLCASSPGLGVREQYFGPGTRLTVT.